The rows below give T cell receptor beta chains drawn from one sample of a study of shared clonotypes between healthy human individuals. Some clones are missing from TCRdb's copy, which holds only in-frame ones; the method was immunoSEQ multiplex PCR. The sample has about 980,000 clones; 70% to 85% are singletons. Sequencing used memory CD4+ T cells sorted from blood. The receptor source for this set is a man aged 18 to 29 in good health. Both conserved end residues are part of each CDR3. Each record gives: CDR3 protein, CDR3 DNA, clone size, V gene, D gene, J gene. A D gene is named only where the DNA matches it firmly. The size field is filled for only some rows; it gives once, few, many or a size class.

CDR3 protein: CASSGWASPYEQYF; CDR3 DNA: TGTGCCAGCAGTGGATGGGCCAGCCCCTACGAGCAGTACTTC; clone size: NA; V gene: TRBV6-1; D gene: NA; J gene: TRBJ2-7
CDR3 protein: CASSRTSGNTGELFF; CDR3 DNA: TGTGCCAGCAGTCGGACTAGCGGAAACACCGGGGAGCTGTTTTTT; clone size: NA; V gene: TRBV5-5; D gene: TRBD2; J gene: TRBJ2-2
CDR3 protein: CASSYGFFYEQYF; CDR3 DNA: TGTGCCAGCAGTTACGGGTTCTTCTACGAGCAGTACTTC; clone size: NA; V gene: TRBV6-6; D gene: NA; J gene: TRBJ2-7
CDR3 protein: CASSLAGGLSYNEQFF; CDR3 DNA: TGCGCCAGCAGCTTGGCCGGGGGTCTCTCCTACAATGAGCAGTTCTTC; clone size: NA; V gene: TRBV5-1; D gene: NA; J gene: TRBJ2-1
CDR3 protein: CASSLDLSRAYEQYF; CDR3 DNA: TGTGCTAGCAGCTTAGACCTCTCCAGAGCCTACGAGCAGTACTTC; clone size: NA; V gene: TRBV7-7; D gene: NA; J gene: TRBJ2-7
CDR3 protein: CASSPTGGLSYEQYF; CDR3 DNA: TGTGCCAGCAGTCCCACAGGGGGCCTCTCCTACGAGCAGTACTTC; clone size: NA; V gene: TRBV6-1; D gene: TRBD1; J gene: TRBJ2-7
CDR3 protein: CASSHGPGSGGYTF; CDR3 DNA: TGTGCCAGCAGCCATGGTCCGGGCTCCGGTGGCTACACCTTC; clone size: NA; V gene: TRBV14; D gene: NA; J gene: TRBJ1-2
CDR3 protein: CASGLPRTRPQETQYF; CDR3 DNA: TGTGCTAGTGGTTTGCCAAGGACACGACCCCAAGAGACCCAGTACTTC; clone size: NA; V gene: TRBV12-5; D gene: NA; J gene: TRBJ2-5
CDR3 protein: CASRQGQGLYNEQFF; CDR3 DNA: TGTGCCAGTAGGCAGGGACAGGGGTTGTACAATGAGCAGTTCTTC; clone size: NA; V gene: TRBV19; D gene: TRBD1; J gene: TRBJ2-1
CDR3 protein: CASSGDFRETNYGYTF; CDR3 DNA: TGTGCCAGCAGCGGGGACTTTAGGGAGACTAACTATGGCTACACCTTC; clone size: few; V gene: TRBV9; D gene: NA; J gene: TRBJ1-2
CDR3 protein: CASSLGAWSSGNTIYF; CDR3 DNA: TGCGCCAGCAGCTTAGGAGCGTGGAGCTCTGGAAACACCATATATTTT; clone size: NA; V gene: TRBV5-1; D gene: NA; J gene: TRBJ1-3
CDR3 protein: CASSYSGGIGKNIQYF; CDR3 DNA: TGTGCCAGCAGTTACTCTGGGGGTATCGGCAAAAACATTCAGTACTTC; clone size: few; V gene: TRBV6-5; D gene: NA; J gene: TRBJ2-4
CDR3 protein: CASSPSPLAGGLGTGELFF; CDR3 DNA: TGTGCCAGCAGCCCGTCCCCACTAGCGGGGGGGCTAGGCACCGGGGAGCTGTTTTTT; clone size: NA; V gene: TRBV9; D gene: TRBD2; J gene: TRBJ2-2
CDR3 protein: CAWSVSGRLGYEQYF; CDR3 DNA: TGTGCCTGGAGTGTTAGCGGGAGGCTAGGGTACGAGCAGTACTTC; clone size: NA; V gene: TRBV30; D gene: TRBD2; J gene: TRBJ2-7
CDR3 protein: CASRNWDEQFF; CDR3 DNA: TGCGCCAGCAGGAATTGGGATGAGCAGTTCTTC; clone size: NA; V gene: TRBV10-1; D gene: NA; J gene: TRBJ2-1
CDR3 protein: CASSLELVSNSPLHF; CDR3 DNA: TGTGCCAGCAGCTTGGAGTTGGTCAGCAATTCACCCCTCCACTTT; clone size: NA; V gene: TRBV5-6; D gene: NA; J gene: TRBJ1-6
CDR3 protein: CASSPRGRPTDTQYF; CDR3 DNA: TGTGCCAGCAGTCCGAGGGGGAGGCCCACAGATACGCAGTATTTT; clone size: NA; V gene: TRBV27; D gene: NA; J gene: TRBJ2-3
CDR3 protein: CAWSIGQVLHF; CDR3 DNA: TGTGCCTGGAGTATAGGTCAGGTCCTACACTTC; clone size: NA; V gene: TRBV30; D gene: NA; J gene: TRBJ2-7
CDR3 protein: CAWRPTSGIYNEQFF; CDR3 DNA: TGTGCCTGGAGACCGACTAGCGGGATATACAATGAGCAGTTCTTC; clone size: NA; V gene: TRBV30; D gene: TRBD2; J gene: TRBJ2-1
CDR3 protein: CASSPRMVNTEAFF; CDR3 DNA: TGTGCCAGCAGCCCTCGAATGGTGAACACTGAAGCTTTCTTT; clone size: NA; V gene: TRBV5-6; D gene: NA; J gene: TRBJ1-1
CDR3 protein: CASTNPRTPEAFF; CDR3 DNA: TGTGCCAGCACCAATCCTAGGACCCCTGAAGCTTTCTTT; clone size: NA; V gene: TRBV6-6; D gene: NA; J gene: TRBJ1-1
CDR3 protein: CASCYQRTGAYEQYF; CDR3 DNA: TGTGCCAGCTGCTACCAACGGACAGGGGCCTACGAGCAGTACTTC; clone size: once; V gene: TRBV28; D gene: TRBD1; J gene: TRBJ2-7
CDR3 protein: CASSPGLVPETQYF; CDR3 DNA: TGTGCCAGCTCACCGGGACTAGTGCCAGAGACCCAGTACTTC; clone size: NA; V gene: TRBV18; D gene: TRBD2; J gene: TRBJ2-5
CDR3 protein: CASSYPGETQYF; CDR3 DNA: TGTGCCAGTAGTTACCCGGGGGAGACCCAGTACTTC; clone size: once; V gene: TRBV19; D gene: NA; J gene: TRBJ2-5
CDR3 protein: CASSFRQGQGQETQYF; CDR3 DNA: TGTGCCAGCAGCTTTAGACAGGGTCAGGGCCAAGAGACCCAGTACTTC; clone size: NA; V gene: TRBV7-9; D gene: TRBD1; J gene: TRBJ2-5
CDR3 protein: CASSRDRVRGFF; CDR3 DNA: TGTGCCAGCAGCAGAGACAGGGTTCGTGGTTTCTTT; clone size: few; V gene: TRBV5-6; D gene: TRBD1; J gene: TRBJ1-1
CDR3 protein: CASSLAPGANVLTF; CDR3 DNA: TGCGCCAGCAGCTTGGCCCCCGGGGCCAACGTCCTGACTTTC; clone size: few; V gene: TRBV5-1; D gene: NA; J gene: TRBJ2-6
CDR3 protein: CASSLSIGGTGRTDTQYF; CDR3 DNA: TGCGCCAGCAGCTTGTCCATTGGTGGGACAGGGCGCACAGATACGCAGTATTTT; clone size: NA; V gene: TRBV5-1; D gene: TRBD1; J gene: TRBJ2-3
CDR3 protein: CASSGKSSYNSPLHF; CDR3 DNA: TGTGCCAGCAGCGGGAAGAGCTCCTATAATTCACCCCTCCACTTT; clone size: few; V gene: TRBV7-9; D gene: NA; J gene: TRBJ1-6
CDR3 protein: CASRERSNQPQHF; CDR3 DNA: TGTGCCAGCAGGGAACGTAGCAATCAGCCCCAGCATTTT; clone size: NA; V gene: TRBV6-1; D gene: NA; J gene: TRBJ1-5
CDR3 protein: CASTPGLQAGELFF; CDR3 DNA: TGTGCCAGCACCCCAGGACTACAAGCCGGGGAGCTGTTTTTT; clone size: NA; V gene: TRBV6-1; D gene: NA; J gene: TRBJ2-2
CDR3 protein: CATCAGSNQPQHF; CDR3 DNA: TGTGCCACCTGCGCCGGTAGCAATCAGCCCCAGCATTTT; clone size: few; V gene: TRBV10-3; D gene: NA; J gene: TRBJ1-5